This TCR beta chain was sequenced during a study of T cells after yellow fever vaccination. Overall study findings and caveats: On re-exposure, the response was weaker but peaked faster, at day 5 versus 15.

This CDR3 region has 14 residues. Germline lookup yields CDR1 GTSNPN and CDR2 SVGIG (reference sequence). V lost 3 bases and J 5 bases, leaving 13 bases between the germline ends. For this clonotype: Its antigen is undetermined.

5'RACE template switching generated TCR cDNA, adding a universal primer site and UMIs. Each CDR3 protein gets one entry after TCRdb re-called the 5' RACE reads with MiXCR. The top ten clones hold around 16% of a sample with some 390,000 distinct CDR3 sequences, 6.2% of them seen once. The source of this sequence is a man aged 25 to 40 who received the YFV17D yellow fever vaccine. The chain uses TRBV30 and TRBJ2-2; D perhaps matches TRBD1 (5 bases). The input for sequencing was PBMCs, taken 5 days after the yellow fever booster vaccination. The DNA of the CDR3 is TGTGCCTGGAGGGGTGGACATAGTACCGGGGAGCTGTTTTTT. This gives the protein CAWRGGHSTGELFF.